These 13 T cell receptor beta chains share one sample of origin, sequenced in a study of blood T cell repertoires in COVID-19. Generated by immunoSEQ multiplex PCR, the TCRdb table keeps only in-frame clones and is missing some. The sample contains about 68,000 clones, 84% of which appear only once. Material for sequencing was peripheral blood. All receptors derive from a man between 50 and 59 years old with active COVID-19.

V usage is TRBV30 and J usage is TRBJ2-3; TRBD2 is a possible D gene (6 bases). Per the germline V gene, CDR1 is GTSNPN and CDR2 is SVGIG (reference sequence). V dropped 3 bases and J dropped 4 bases, with 11 bases sitting between them. The CDR3 length is 13 residues. The CDR3 loop reads CAWSRGTPDTQYF. In DNA form, the CDR3 reads TGTGCCTGGAGCCGGGGGACCCCAGATACGCAGTATTTT.

The chain recombines TRBV7-2 with TRBJ2-7; the D gene is possibly TRBD2 (6 bases). Germline V gene lookup returns CDR1 SGHTA and CDR2 FQGNSA. CDR3 length: 16 residues. V was trimmed by 3 bases and J by 7 bases, leaving 22 bases between them. The DNA of the CDR3 is TGTGCCAGCAGCTTGTTCCTCGGGGGTGCTACGGGGGAGCAGTACTTC. Protein sequence: CASSLFLGGATGEQYF.

The genes are TRBV9 and TRBJ2-6; 7 nucleotides agree with TRBD1. Germline values: CDR1 SGDLS, CDR2 YYNGEE. This CDR3 spans 17 amino acids. J was trimmed by 0 bases and V by 0 bases; bases with no gene match: 3. The CDR3 sequence: CASSVGSGGSGANVLTF. DNA of the CDR3: TGTGCCAGCAGCGTAGGGTCAGGGGGCTCTGGGGCCAACGTCCTGACTTTC.

The rearrangement uses TRBV5-1 and TRBJ1-4; D uncertain. Trimming removed 4 bases from V and 8 bases from J, with 18 bases in between. The germline V gene encodes CDR1 SGHRS and CDR2 YFSETQ. The CDR3 is 15 residues long. The CDR3 DNA sequence: TGCGCCAGCAGCGAGGGAGGAGCGCCGGGAGAAAAACTGTTTTTT. Its protein product is CASSEGGAPGEKLFF.

This clone was recorded once. The chain uses TRBV25-1 and TRBJ1-1; no definite D call. Germline CDR1 MGHDK, CDR2 SYGVNS. This CDR3 has 15 amino acids. V lost 3 bases and J 6 bases, leaving 17 bases between the germline ends. The CDR3 reads CASSEVGRPRPEAFF. The CDR3 DNA reads TGTGCCAGCAGTGAGGTGGGCAGACCTCGGCCTGAAGCTTTCTTT.

The chain has TRBV11-2 and TRBJ2-5; maybe TRBD2 (6 bases). Germline values: CDR1 SGHAT, CDR2 FQNNGV. V gave up 7 bases and J gave up 2 bases, with 11 bases separating them. This CDR3 is built from 13 residues. CDR3 nucleotides: TGTGCCAGCACGAGGGACTGGCAAGAGACCCAGTACTTC. It translates to CASTRDWQETQYF.

CDR3 DNA: TGTGCCAGCAGCGACTCTAGGACAGGGGGAACCCATGGCTACACCTTC. Translated, it gives CASSDSRTGGTHGYTF. The rearrangement links TRBV9 to TRBJ1-2, with 10 positions matching TRBD1. This CDR3 comprises 16 residues. V lost 3 bases, J lost 6 bases, and 11 bases stayed unmatched. Germline V gene sequence: CDR1 SGDLS, CDR2 YYNGEE.

The genes are TRBV30 and TRBJ2-5; D might be TRBD1 (5 bases). CDR1 is GTSNPN, CDR2 SVGIG, per germline (reference sequence). This CDR3 region has 14 residues. V lost 0 bases to trimming and J lost 5 bases, with 13 bases between them. CDR3 sequence (DNA): TGTGCCTGGAGTGTACGGGCAGGGCGGGAGACCCAGTACTTC. Amino acids: CAWSVRAGRETQYF.

The chain is built from TRBV29-1 and TRBJ1-2; the match to TRBD1 covers 7 bases. The V gene end was trimmed by 7 bases and the J gene end by 8 bases; junction bases not matched to a gene: 13. This CDR3 has 13 amino acids. The germline V gene encodes CDR1 SQVTM and CDR2 ANQGSEA. CDR3 in DNA: TGCAGCGGATCCGACAGGGAGGATGGCGGCTACACCTTC. Translated, it gives CSGSDREDGGYTF. Full variable domain (outside the CDR3, taken from reference TRBV29-1 and TRBJ1-2): SAVISQKPSRDICQRGTSLTIQCQVDSQVTMMFWYRQQPGQSLTLIATANQGSEATYESGFVIDKFPISRPNLTFSTLTVSNMSPEDSSIYLCSGSDREDGGYTFGSGTRLTVV.

This chain uses TRBV6-6 with TRBJ2-3; D gene unclear. Trimming left V 8 bases short and J 0 bases short, with 12 bases between. The CDR3 is 14 amino acids. Germline CDR1 MNHNY, CDR2 SVGAGI (reference sequence). In DNA form, the CDR3 reads TGTGCCAGCGCGGAACCCGCTAGCACAGATACGCAGTATTTT. Translating gives CASAEPASTDTQYF.

The sample holds a few counts of this clone. The chain uses TRBV24-1 and TRBJ1-2; D remains ambiguous. The germline CDR1 and CDR2 sequences are KGHDR and SFDVKD. The V and J ends lost 9 bases and 4 bases respectively, with 8 bases between them. This CDR3 is built from 11 residues. CDR3 amino acids: CATEVLYGYTF. DNA of the CDR3: TGTGCCACCGAGGTTCTCTATGGCTACACCTTC.

This chain joins TRBV5-1 and TRBJ2-7; perhaps TRBD1 as D (6 bases). CDR3 length: 15 amino acids. In germline, CDR1 is SGHRS, CDR2 YFSETQ. V was shortened by 4 bases and J by 6 bases, with 20 bases between the two germline ends. DNA of the CDR3: TGCGCCAGCAGCCCCAGTGACAGGCTAGGCCGCGAGCAGTACTTC. This codes for CASSPSDRLGREQYF.

V gene TRBV29-1 combines with J gene TRBJ1-2; weak D call: TRBD1 (5 bases). In germline, CDR1 is SQVTM, CDR2 ANQGSEA. Trimming cost V 7 bases and J 7 bases, with 10 bases left between them. This CDR3 has 10 residues. The CDR3 sequence: CSAWGGGYTF. In nucleotides, the CDR3 is TGCAGCGCCTGGGGGGGTGGCTACACCTTC. The full variable domain, with the rest looked up from reference TRBV29-1 and TRBJ1-2, is SAVISQKPSRDICQRGTSLTIQCQVDSQVTMMFWYRQQPGQSLTLIATANQGSEATYESGFVIDKFPISRPNLTFSTLTVSNMSPEDSSIYLCSAWGGGYTFGSGTRLTVV.